The 3 T cell receptor beta chains presented below share a single source sample, sequenced in a study of cytomegalovirus exposure and HLA in healthy donors. The PCR had 60 Vbeta and 13 Jbeta primers. The method was immunoSEQ multiplex PCR; TCRdb's version includes in-frame clones alone and lacks a portion of them. Listed are 110,000 to 150,000 clones; 0.96% falls within the top ten. Input material: PBMCs. The receptors shown here come from a male donor in good health and CMV-seronegative.

This chain joins TRBV4-2 and TRBJ1-5; 8 bases are a match to TRBD1. Germline V lookup: CDR1 LGHNA, CDR2 YNFKEQ. J was trimmed by 6 bases and V by 0 bases; bases with no gene match: 7. This CDR3 is 16 amino acids long. Here the CDR3 DNA reads TGTGCCAGCAGCCAAGACGCACAGGGGGTGGGTCAGCCCCAGCATTTT. This translates into CASSQDAQGVGQPQHF.

CDR3 in DNA: TGTGCCAGCAGCTTAGCCGGGACTTCGAACACCGGGGAGCTGTTTTTT. It codes for CASSLAGTSNTGELFF. The chain links TRBV7-9 to TRBJ2-2, with D tentatively TRBD2 (6 bases). Deletions cut 0 bases from V and 0 bases from J, with 8 bases between. Germline V CDR1 and CDR2: SEHNR, FQNEAQ (reference sequence). The CDR3 consists of 16 residues.

The chain carries TRBV18 and TRBJ2-7; the match to TRBD2 covers 10 bases. V trimming: 5 bases; J trimming: 0 bases; junction bases outside the gene matches: 4. The germline V gene encodes CDR1 KGHSH and CDR2 LQKENI. The CDR3 extends over 15 amino acids. For the CDR3, the DNA is TGTGCCAGCTCAACTAGCGGGGCCCTCTCCTACGAGCAGTACTTC. It codes for CASSTSGALSYEQYF. The full variable domain, in which reference TRBV18 and TRBJ2-7 provide the parts outside the CDR3, is NAGVMQNPRHLVRRRGQEARLRCSPMKGHSHVYWYRQLPEEGLKFMVYLQKENIIDESGMPKERFSAEFPKEGPSILRIQQVVRGDSAAYFCASSTSGALSYEQYFGPGTRLTVT.